This TCR beta chain was identified in a study of T cell responses to AZD1222 COVID-19 vaccine. The CDR3 runs 11 residues. The germline V gene encodes CDR1 GTSNPN and CDR2 SVGIG (reference sequence). V lost 3 bases and J lost 4, with 4 bases in between. Comment on this clone: Its antigen remains unknown.

General observations from the study: In a largely white British group with more females than males, clonal diversity was possibly underestimated. An increase in Spike-specific TCR breadth and depth was observed after two AZD1222 doses. Among AZD1222 vaccinees, only 5 to 7 were seropositive at baseline.

The protocol was immunoSEQ multiplex PCR, while the TCRdb copy is restricted to in-frame clones and leaves out a portion. Among 70,000 to 95,000 clones, 85% to 90% were seen once, and the ten largest hold around 1.5%. The V call is TRBV30, the J call TRBJ1-3; no reliable D call. The material was peripheral blood, obtained 28 days after the second AZD1222 dose. The source is an adult who received the AZD1222 COVID-19 vaccine. CDR3 amino acids: CAWSPGNTIYF. CDR3 bases: TGTGCCTGGAGCCCAGGAAACACCATATATTTT. Full variable domain (outside the CDR3, taken from reference TRBV30 and TRBJ1-3): SQTIHQWPATLVQPVGSPLSLECTVEGTSNPNLYWYRQAAGRGLQLLFYSVGIGQISSEVPQNLSASRPQDRQFILSSKKLLLSDSGFYLCAWSPGNTIYFGEGSWLTVV.